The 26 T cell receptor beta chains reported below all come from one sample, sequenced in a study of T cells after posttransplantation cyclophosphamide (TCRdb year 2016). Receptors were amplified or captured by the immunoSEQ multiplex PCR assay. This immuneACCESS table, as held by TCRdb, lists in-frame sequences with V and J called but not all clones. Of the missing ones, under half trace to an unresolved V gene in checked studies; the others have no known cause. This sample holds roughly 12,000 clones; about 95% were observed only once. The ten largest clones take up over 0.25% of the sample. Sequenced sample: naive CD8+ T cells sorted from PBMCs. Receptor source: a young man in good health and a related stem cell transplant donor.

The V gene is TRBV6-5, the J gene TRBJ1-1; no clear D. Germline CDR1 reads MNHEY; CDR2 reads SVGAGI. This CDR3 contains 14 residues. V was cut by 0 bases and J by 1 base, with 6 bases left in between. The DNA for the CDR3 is TGTGCCAGCAGTTACTCCGGTGGGAACACTGAAGCTTTCTTT. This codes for CASSYSGGNTEAFF.

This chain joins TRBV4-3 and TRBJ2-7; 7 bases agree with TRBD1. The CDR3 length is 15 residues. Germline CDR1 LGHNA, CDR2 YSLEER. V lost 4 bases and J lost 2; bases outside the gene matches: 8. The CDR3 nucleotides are TGCGCCAGCAGCCCAGCACAGGGGCTAACCTACGAGCAGTACTTC. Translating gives CASSPAQGLTYEQYF.

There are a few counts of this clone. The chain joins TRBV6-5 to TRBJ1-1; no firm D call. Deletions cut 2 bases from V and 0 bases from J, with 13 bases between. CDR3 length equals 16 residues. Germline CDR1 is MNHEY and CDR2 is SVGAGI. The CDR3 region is CASSYPPGGLNTEAFF. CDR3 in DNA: TGTGCCAGCAGTTACCCTCCGGGAGGTTTGAACACTGAAGCTTTCTTT.

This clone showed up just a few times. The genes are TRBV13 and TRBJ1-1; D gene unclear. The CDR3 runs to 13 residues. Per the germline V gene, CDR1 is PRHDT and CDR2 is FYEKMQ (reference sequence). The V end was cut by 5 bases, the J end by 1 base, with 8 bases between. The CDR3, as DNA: TGTGCCAGCAGCGAGGTGCAGAACACTGAAGCTTTCTTT. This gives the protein CASSEVQNTEAFF.

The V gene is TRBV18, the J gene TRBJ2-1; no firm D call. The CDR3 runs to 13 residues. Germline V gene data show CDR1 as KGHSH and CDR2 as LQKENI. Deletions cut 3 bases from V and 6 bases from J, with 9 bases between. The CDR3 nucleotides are TGTGCCAGCTCACCCTTTTCCGGCAATGAGCAGTTCTTC. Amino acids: CASSPFSGNEQFF.

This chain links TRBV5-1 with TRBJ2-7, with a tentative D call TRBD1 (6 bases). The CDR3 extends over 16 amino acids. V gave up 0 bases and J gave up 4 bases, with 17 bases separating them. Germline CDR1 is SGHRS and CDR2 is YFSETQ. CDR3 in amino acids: CASSLGLGTPQYEQYF. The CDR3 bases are TGCGCCAGCAGCTTGGGCCTCGGGACACCCCAGTACGAGCAGTACTTC. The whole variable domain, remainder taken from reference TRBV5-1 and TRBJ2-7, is KAGVTQTPRYLIKTRGQQVTLSCSPISGHRSVSWYQQTPGQGLQFLFEYFSETQRNKGNFPGRFSGRQFSNSRSEMNVSTLELGDSALYLCASSLGLGTPQYEQYFGPGTRLTVT.

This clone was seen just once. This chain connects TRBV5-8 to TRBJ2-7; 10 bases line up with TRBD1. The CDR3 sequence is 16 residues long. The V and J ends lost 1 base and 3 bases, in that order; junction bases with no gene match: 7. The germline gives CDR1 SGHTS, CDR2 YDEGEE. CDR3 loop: CASSLPRTGGDYEQYF. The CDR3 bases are TGTGCCAGCAGCTTGCCAAGGACAGGGGGGGACTACGAGCAGTACTTC.

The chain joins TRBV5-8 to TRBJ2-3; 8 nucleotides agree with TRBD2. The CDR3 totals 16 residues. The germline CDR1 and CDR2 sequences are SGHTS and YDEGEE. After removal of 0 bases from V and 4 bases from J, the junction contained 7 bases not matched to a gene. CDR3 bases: TGTGCCAGCAGCTTGGGGGTTAGCGGGATGGCAGATACGCAGTATTTT. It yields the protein CASSLGVSGMADTQYF. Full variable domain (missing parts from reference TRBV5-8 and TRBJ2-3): EAGVTQSPTHLIKTRGQQATLRCSPISGHTSVYWYQQALGLGLQFLLWYDEGEERNRGNFPPRFSGRQFPNYSSELNVNALELEDSALYLCASSLGVSGMADTQYFGPGTRLTVL.

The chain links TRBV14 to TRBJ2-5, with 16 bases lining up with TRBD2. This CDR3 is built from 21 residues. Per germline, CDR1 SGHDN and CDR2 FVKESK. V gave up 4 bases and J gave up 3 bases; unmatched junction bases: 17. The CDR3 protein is CASSPLDISGTSGGAEETQYF. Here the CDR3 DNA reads TGTGCCAGCAGCCCTCTGGATATTTCCGGGACTAGCGGGGGGGCCGAAGAGACCCAGTACTTC.

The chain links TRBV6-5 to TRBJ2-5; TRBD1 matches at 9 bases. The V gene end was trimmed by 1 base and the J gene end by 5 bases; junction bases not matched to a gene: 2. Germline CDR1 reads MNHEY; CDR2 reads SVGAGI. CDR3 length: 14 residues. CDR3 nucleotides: TGTGCCAGCAGTTACTTCGACAGGGGGGAGACCCAGTACTTC. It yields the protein CASSYFDRGETQYF.

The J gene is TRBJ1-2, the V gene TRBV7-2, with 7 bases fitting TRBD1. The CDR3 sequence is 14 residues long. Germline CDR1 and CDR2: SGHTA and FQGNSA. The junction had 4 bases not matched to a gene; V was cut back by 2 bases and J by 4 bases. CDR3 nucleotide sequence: TGTGCCAGCAGCTTACCAGACAGGGCCTATGGCTACACCTTC. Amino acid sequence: CASSLPDRAYGYTF.

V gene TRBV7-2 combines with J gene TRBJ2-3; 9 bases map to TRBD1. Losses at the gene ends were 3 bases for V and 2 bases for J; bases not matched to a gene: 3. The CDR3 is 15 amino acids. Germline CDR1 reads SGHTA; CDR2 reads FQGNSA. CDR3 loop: CASSFGQGYTDTQYF. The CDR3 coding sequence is TGTGCCAGCAGCTTCGGACAGGGGTACACAGATACGCAGTATTTT.

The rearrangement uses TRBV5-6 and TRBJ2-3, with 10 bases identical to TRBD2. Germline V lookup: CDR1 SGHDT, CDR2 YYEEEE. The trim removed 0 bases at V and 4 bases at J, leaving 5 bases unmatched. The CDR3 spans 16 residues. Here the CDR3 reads CASSLGGSGGADTQYF. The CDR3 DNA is TGTGCCAGCAGCTTGGGGGGCAGCGGGGGGGCAGATACGCAGTATTTT.

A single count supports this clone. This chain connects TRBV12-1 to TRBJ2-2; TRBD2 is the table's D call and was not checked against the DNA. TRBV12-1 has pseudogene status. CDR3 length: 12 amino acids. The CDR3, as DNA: TGTGCCAGCTCCGGGTCGGGCGGGGAGCTGTTTTTT. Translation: CASSGSGGELFF.

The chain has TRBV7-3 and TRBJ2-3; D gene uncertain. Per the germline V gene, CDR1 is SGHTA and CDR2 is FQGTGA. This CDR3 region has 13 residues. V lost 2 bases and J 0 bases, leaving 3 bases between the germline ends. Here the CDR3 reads CASSLSSTDTQYF. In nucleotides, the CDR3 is TGTGCCAGCAGCTTATCTAGCACAGATACGCAGTATTTT.

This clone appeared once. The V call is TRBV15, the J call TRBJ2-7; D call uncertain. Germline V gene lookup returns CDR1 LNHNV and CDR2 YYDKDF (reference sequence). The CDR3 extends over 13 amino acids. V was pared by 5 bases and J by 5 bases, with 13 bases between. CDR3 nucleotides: TGTGCCACCAGCGCTAGTCGGAGCGACGAGCAGTACTTC. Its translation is CATSASRSDEQYF.

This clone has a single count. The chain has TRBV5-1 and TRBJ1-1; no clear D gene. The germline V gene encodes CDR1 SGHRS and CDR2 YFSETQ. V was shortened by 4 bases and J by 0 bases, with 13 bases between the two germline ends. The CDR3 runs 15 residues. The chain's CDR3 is CASSAEHSMNTEAFF. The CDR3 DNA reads TGCGCCAGCAGCGCGGAACATAGTATGAACACTGAAGCTTTCTTT.

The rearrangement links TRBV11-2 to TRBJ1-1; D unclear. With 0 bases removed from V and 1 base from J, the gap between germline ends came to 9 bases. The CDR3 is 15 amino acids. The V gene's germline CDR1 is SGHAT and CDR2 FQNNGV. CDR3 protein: CASSLDRGGNTEAFF. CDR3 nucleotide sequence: TGTGCCAGCAGCTTAGATCGAGGAGGGAACACTGAAGCTTTCTTT.

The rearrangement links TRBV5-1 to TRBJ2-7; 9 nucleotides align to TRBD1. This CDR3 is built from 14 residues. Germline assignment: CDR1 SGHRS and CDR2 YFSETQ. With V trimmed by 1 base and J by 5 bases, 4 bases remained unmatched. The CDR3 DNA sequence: TGCGCCAGCAGCTTGCGACAGGGGGGGGACGAGCAGTACTTC. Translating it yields CASSLRQGGDEQYF. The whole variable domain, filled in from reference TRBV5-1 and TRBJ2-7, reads KAGVTQTPRYLIKTRGQQVTLSCSPISGHRSVSWYQQTPGQGLQFLFEYFSETQRNKGNFPGRFSGRQFSNSRSEMNVSTLELGDSALYLCASSLRQGGDEQYFGPGTRLTVT.

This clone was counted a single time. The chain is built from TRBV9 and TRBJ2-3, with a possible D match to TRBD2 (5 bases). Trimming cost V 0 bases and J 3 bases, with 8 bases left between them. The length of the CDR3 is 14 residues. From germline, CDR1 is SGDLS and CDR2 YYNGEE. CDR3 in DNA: TGTGCCAGCAGCGTAGATAGGGAGACAGATACGCAGTATTTT. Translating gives CASSVDRETDTQYF.

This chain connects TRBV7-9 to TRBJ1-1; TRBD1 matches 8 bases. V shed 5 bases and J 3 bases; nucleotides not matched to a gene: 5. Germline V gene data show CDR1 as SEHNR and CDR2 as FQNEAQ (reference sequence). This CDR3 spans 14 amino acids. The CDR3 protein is CASSPRQGYTEAFF. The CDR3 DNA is TGTGCCAGCAGCCCCAGACAGGGGTACACTGAAGCTTTCTTT. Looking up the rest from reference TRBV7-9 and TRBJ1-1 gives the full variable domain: DTGVSQNPRHKITKRGQNVTFRCDPISEHNRLYWYRQTLGQGPEFLTYFQNEAQLEKSRLLSDRFSAERPKGSFSTLEIQRTEQGDSAMYLCASSPRQGYTEAFFGQGTRLTVV.

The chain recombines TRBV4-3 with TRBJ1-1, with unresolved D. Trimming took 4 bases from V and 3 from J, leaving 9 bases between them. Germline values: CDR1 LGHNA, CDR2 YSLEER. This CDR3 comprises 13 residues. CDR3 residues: CASSRRGDTEAFF. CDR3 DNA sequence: TGCGCCAGCAGCCGGCGAGGAGACACTGAAGCTTTCTTT.

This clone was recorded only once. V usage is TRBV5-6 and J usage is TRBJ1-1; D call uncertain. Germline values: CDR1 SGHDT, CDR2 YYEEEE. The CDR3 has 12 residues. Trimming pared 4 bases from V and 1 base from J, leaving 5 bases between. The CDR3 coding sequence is TGTGCCAGCAGCGAACAGAACACTGAAGCTTTCTTT. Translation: CASSEQNTEAFF. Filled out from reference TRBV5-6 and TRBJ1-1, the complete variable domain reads DAGVTQSPTHLIKTRGQQVTLRCSPKSGHDTVSWYQQALGQGPQFIFQYYEEEERQRGNFPDRFSGHQFPNYSSELNVNALLLGDSALYLCASSEQNTEAFFGQGTRLTVV.

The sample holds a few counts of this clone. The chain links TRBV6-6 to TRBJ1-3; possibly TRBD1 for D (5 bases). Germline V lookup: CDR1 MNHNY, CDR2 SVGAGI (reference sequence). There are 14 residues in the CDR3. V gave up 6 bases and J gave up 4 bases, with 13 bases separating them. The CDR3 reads CASSPGGLGNTIYF. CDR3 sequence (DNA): TGTGCCAGCAGCCCCGGGGGTTTGGGAAACACCATATATTTT.

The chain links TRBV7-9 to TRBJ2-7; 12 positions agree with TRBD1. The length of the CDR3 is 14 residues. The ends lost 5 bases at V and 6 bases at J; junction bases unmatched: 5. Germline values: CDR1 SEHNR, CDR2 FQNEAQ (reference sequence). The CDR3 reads CASSPGTGGSEQYF. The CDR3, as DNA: TGTGCCAGCAGCCCAGGGACAGGGGGCTCCGAGCAGTACTTC.

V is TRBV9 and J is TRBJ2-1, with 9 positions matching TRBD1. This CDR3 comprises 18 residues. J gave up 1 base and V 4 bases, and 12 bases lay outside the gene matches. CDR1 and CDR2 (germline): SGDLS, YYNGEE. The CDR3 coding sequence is TGTGCCAGCAGCCCCCGGACAGGGGAAATTACTTCCTACAATGAGCAGTTCTTC. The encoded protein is CASSPRTGEITSYNEQFF.